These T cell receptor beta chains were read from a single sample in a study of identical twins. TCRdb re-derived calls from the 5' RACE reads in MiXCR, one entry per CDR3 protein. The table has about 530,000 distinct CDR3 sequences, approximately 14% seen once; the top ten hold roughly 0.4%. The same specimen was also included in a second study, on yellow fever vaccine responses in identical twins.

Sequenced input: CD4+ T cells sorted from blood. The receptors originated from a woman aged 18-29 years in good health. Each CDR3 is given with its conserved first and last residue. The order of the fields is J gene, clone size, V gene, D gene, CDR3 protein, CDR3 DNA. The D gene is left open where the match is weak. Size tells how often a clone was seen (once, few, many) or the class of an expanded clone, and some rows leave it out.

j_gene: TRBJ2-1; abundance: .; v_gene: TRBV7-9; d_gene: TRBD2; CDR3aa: CASSLAGLVRNEQFF; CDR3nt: TGTGCCAGCAGCTTAGCAGGACTAGTTCGCAATGAGCAGTTCTTC
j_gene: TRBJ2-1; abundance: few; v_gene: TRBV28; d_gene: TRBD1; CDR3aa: CASSPTDRDYNEQFF; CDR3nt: TGTGCCAGCAGTCCGACGGACAGGGACTACAATGAGCAGTTCTTC
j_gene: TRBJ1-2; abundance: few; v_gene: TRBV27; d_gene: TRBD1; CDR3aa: CASSRSVQGAGYGYTF; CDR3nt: TGTGCCAGCAGTCGTTCCGTACAGGGGGCAGGGTATGGCTACACCTTC
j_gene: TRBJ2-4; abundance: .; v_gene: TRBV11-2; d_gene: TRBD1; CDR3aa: CASSPRQGAPPIAKNIQYF; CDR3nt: TGTGCCAGCAGCCCCAGACAGGGGGCCCCACCTATAGCCAAAAACATTCAGTACTTC
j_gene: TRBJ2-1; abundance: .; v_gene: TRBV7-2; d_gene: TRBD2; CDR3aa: CASSLAGAGGYNEQFF; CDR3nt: TGTGCCAGCAGCTTAGCGGGGGCGGGAGGGTACAATGAGCAGTTCTTC
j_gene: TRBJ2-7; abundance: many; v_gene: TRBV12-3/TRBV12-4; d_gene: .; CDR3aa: CASSLALGSEQYF; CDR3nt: TGTGCCAGCAGTTTAGCGTTGGGTAGCGAGCAGTACTTC
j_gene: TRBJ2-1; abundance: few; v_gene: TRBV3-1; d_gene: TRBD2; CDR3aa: CASSRLAGSNEQFF; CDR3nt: TGTGCCAGCAGCCGACTAGCGGGGAGCAATGAGCAGTTCTTC
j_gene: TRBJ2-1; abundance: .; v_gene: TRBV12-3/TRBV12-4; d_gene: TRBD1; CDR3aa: CASNPGQGFYNEQFF; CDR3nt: TGTGCCAGCAATCCGGGACAGGGGTTTTACAATGAGCAGTTCTTC
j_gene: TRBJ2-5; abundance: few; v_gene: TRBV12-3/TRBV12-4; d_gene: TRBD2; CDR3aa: CASSLQAGGEETQYF; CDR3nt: TGTGCCAGCAGTTTACAAGCGGGGGGAGAAGAGACCCAGTACTTC
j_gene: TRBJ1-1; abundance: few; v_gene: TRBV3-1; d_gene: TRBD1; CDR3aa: CASSQVPGQEAFF; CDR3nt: TGTGCCAGCAGCCAAGTACCGGGACAGGAAGCTTTCTTT
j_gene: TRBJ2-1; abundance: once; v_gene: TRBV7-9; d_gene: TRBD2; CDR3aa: CASSQSLAGPNEQFF; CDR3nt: TGTGCCAGCAGTCAATCGCTAGCGGGACCCAATGAGCAGTTCTTC
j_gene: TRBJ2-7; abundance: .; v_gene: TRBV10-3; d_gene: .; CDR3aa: CAITGGIASEQYF; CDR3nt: TGTGCCATCACTGGCGGGATCGCCTCCGAGCAGTACTTC
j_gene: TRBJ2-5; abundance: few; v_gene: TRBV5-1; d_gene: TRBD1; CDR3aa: CASSLAVRTGQETQYF; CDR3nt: TGCGCCAGCAGCTTGGCAGTCAGGACAGGCCAAGAGACCCAGTACTTC
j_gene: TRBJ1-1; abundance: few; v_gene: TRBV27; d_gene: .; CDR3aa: CASSLSWGGGTEAFF; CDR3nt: TGTGCCAGCAGTTTATCGTGGGGTGGGGGCACTGAAGCTTTCTTT
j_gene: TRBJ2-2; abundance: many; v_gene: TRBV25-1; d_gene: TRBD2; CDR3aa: CASSEFLAGNTGELFF; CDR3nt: TGTGCCAGCAGTGAATTTCTAGCGGGAAACACCGGGGAGCTGTTTTTT
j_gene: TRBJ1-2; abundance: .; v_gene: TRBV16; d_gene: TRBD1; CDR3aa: CASSQLGGPGYTF; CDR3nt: TGTGCCAGCAGCCAATTAGGGGGCCCTGGCTACACCTTC